Listed below are T cell receptor beta chains from one sample, sequenced in a study of control samples from healthy donors and cancer patients. TCRdb keeps only in-frame clones here, not all; method: immunoSEQ multiplex PCR. This table has just under 75,000 clones, over 75% appearing once. The sequencing sample was made of blood. The receptors come from a woman aged 45-60 years in good health. The CDR3 runs from the conserved cysteine through the conserved F or W. D genes are given only for firm matches. Clone sizes are given selectively: once, few, many, or a class where the clone is expanded.

J gene	clone size	V gene	D gene	CDR3 DNA	CDR3 protein
TRBJ2-1	.	TRBV28	TRBD2	TGTGCCTCGCGGCTTTTGGCTAGCGGGAGGGCGTTGTTAAGGAATGAGCAGTTCTTC	CASRLLASGRALLRNEQFF
TRBJ2-5	.	TRBV5-1	TRBD2	TGCGCCAGCAGCTTGGGGAGTCTAGCGGGACCCGAGACCCAGTACTTC	CASSLGSLAGPETQYF
TRBJ1-1	.	TRBV4-1	.	TGCGCCAGCAGCCAAGCCAGGTGGACTGAAGCTTTCTTT	CASSQARWTEAFF
TRBJ2-1	.	TRBV4-2	.	TGTGCCAGCAGCCAAGCGGGGGTGTACAATGAGCAGTTCTTC	CASSQAGVYNEQFF
TRBJ2-7	.	TRBV11-2	.	TGTGCCAGCAGCACGTCTGCTAGCTCCTACGAGCAGTACTTC	CASSTSASSYEQYF
TRBJ1-1	.	TRBV19	.	TGTGCCAGTAGTATTATGGGGGGCTTTGAGATCGGGGCTGAAGCTTTCTTT	CASSIMGGFEIGAEAFF
TRBJ1-2	.	TRBV6-5	TRBD1	TGTGCCAGCAGTAACCGGGACAGGGAGGAAAGAGGCTACACCTTC	CASSNRDREERGYTF
TRBJ2-7	.	TRBV27	.	TGTGCCAGCAGTTTATCGGTAGGGGACTCTCCAACCTACGAGCAGTACTTC	CASSLSVGDSPTYEQYF
TRBJ1-1	.	TRBV7-8	.	TGTGCCAGCAGCTTAGTCGAGACGAGAACTGAAGCTTTCTTT	CASSLVETRTEAFF
TRBJ2-5	.	TRBV15	.	TGTGCCACCAGCAGAGGAGGGGAGACCCAGTACTTC	CATSRGGETQYF
TRBJ1-3	.	TRBV15	.	TGTGCCACCAGCAGACCACTCCAGGGAGGCGCTGGAAACACCATATATTTT	CATSRPLQGGAGNTIYF
TRBJ2-3	.	TRBV2	.	TGTGCCAGCAGTGGTGGGACGGGGGGCACAGATACGCAGTATTTT	CASSGGTGGTDTQYF
TRBJ2-7	.	TRBV5-4	TRBD1	TGTGCCAGCAGGCGACAGGGGGCGTCCTACGAGCAGTACTTC	CASRRQGASYEQYF
TRBJ2-5	.	TRBV5-1	TRBD2	TGCGCCAGCAGCCAAGCGGGACTTGGGGTAGGGAAAGAGACCCAGTACTTC	CASSQAGLGVGKETQYF
TRBJ1-1	.	TRBV5-4	TRBD1	TGTGCCAGCAGTTTTTCCGGGACAGGGGGCTTCGGAGCTTTCTTT	CASSFSGTGGFGAFF
TRBJ2-1	few	TRBV6-4	TRBD2	TGTGCCAGCAGTGACTCAGGGACTAGTTACAATGAGCAGTTCTTC	CASSDSGTSYNEQFF
TRBJ2-7	.	TRBV6-6	.	TGTGCCAGCAGTTACACCTACGAGCAGTACTTC	CASSYTYEQYF
TRBJ2-1	.	TRBV6-5	.	TGTGCCAGCAGTTACAAGGGAGGAGGCTCGCAGTTCTTC	CASSYKGGGSQFF
TRBJ1-5	.	TRBV16	.	TGTGCCAGCAGCCAATCCCCCCTAAGGGCCAATCAGCCCCAGCATTTT	CASSQSPLRANQPQHF
TRBJ1-6	.	TRBV28	.	TGTGCCAGCAGTGACCCCGGGGAGGCAGATAATTCACCCCTCCACTTT	CASSDPGEADNSPLHF
TRBJ1-4	once	TRBV30	.	TGTGCCTGGAGTGTACCCCCCCCGGGGTCAACTAATGAAAAACTGTTTTTT	CAWSVPPPGSTNEKLFF
TRBJ1-2	.	TRBV6-5	.	TGTGCCAGCAGTCTACAGGGTGACTATGGCTACACCTTC	CASSLQGDYGYTF
TRBJ1-1	.	TRBV2	TRBD1	TGTGCCAGCAGTCCGTTTGGAGGGGGCACCGAAGCTTTCTTT	CASSPFGGGTEAFF
TRBJ2-3	.	TRBV5-4	TRBD2	TGTGCCAGCAGCTTGCTAATCGCGGGAGACACAGATACGCAGTATTTT	CASSLLIAGDTDTQYF
TRBJ2-1	.	TRBV7-9	TRBD2	TGTGCCACTGGACTAGCGGGAGTGGAGAATGAGCAGTTCTTC	CATGLAGVENEQFF
TRBJ2-1	.	TRBV6-5	.	TGTGCCAGCAGGTATGGAGAAGGTTCCTACAATGAGCAGTTCTTC	CASRYGEGSYNEQFF
TRBJ2-1	.	TRBV30	TRBD1	TGTGCCTGGACCAAACCGGGACAGCACAATGAGCAGTTCTTC	CAWTKPGQHNEQFF
TRBJ1-2	.	TRBV7-3	.	TGTGCCAGCAGCTTAAACGACTTGAGACACCTTTACTATGGCTACACCTTC	CASSLNDLRHLYYGYTF
TRBJ1-5	.	TRBV28	TRBD1	TGTGCCAGCAGCCTTACCCGAATCGGACAGGGTATCAATCAGCCCCAGCATTTT	CASSLTRIGQGINQPQHF
TRBJ2-7	.	TRBV2	.	TGTGCCAGCAGTGAATGGGACACGACCTACGAGCAGTACTTC	CASSEWDTTYEQYF
TRBJ1-6	.	TRBV30	.	TGTGCCTGGAGTGTTAGTTCACCCCTCCACTTT	CAWSVSSPLHF
TRBJ2-3	.	TRBV30	.	TGTGCCTGGAGGCCATTGACAGATACGCAGTATTTT	CAWRPLTDTQYF
TRBJ1-5	.	TRBV5-4	TRBD1	TGTGCCAGCAGCTTGGCAGGGGGGCATCAGCCCCAGCATTTT	CASSLAGGHQPQHF
TRBJ1-3	.	TRBV5-6	TRBD1	TGTGCCAGCAGCGGAACAGGGGCCTCGCAATATTTT	CASSGTGASQYF
TRBJ2-5	.	TRBV18	.	TGTGCCAGCTCAGGAGCGACAGTTCAAGAGACCCAGTACTTC	CASSGATVQETQYF
TRBJ2-3	few	TRBV28	TRBD2	TGTGCCAGCAGTTCCCTTGGCGGGAGGGCCCCAGATACGCAGTATTTT	CASSSLGGRAPDTQYF